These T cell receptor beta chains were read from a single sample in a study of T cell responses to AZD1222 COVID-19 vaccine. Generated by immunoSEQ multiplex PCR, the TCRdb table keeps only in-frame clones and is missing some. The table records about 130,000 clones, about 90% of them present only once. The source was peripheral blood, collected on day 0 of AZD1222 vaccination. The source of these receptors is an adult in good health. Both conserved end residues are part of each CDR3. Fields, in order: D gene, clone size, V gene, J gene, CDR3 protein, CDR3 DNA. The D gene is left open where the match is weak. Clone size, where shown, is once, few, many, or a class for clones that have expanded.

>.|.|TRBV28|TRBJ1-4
CASSPEGPGVSEKLFF
TGTGCCAGCAGTCCGGAGGGCCCAGGGGTGAGCGAAAAACTGTTTTTT
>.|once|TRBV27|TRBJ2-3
CASKAVLSDTQYF
TGTGCCAGCAAAGCGGTACTCAGCGATACGCAGTATTTT
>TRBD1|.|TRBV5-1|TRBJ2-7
CASSDPSVGGPGEQYF
TGCGCCAGCAGCGACCCCTCGGTAGGGGGCCCGGGCGAGCAGTACTTC
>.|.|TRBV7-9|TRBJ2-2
CASSLNLLGELFF
TGTGCCAGCAGCTTAAATCTTCTTGGGGAGCTGTTTTTT
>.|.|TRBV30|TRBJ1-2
CAWSTEILSTGYTF
TGTGCCTGGAGTACCGAAATCTTAAGTACGGGCTACACCTTC
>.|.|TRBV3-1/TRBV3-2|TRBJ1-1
CASSPGPEVGFF
TGTGCCAGCAGCCCCGGGCCCGAGGTGGGTTTCTTT
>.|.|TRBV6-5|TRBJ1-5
CASWGGAVQPQHF
TGTGCCAGCTGGGGGGGCGCGGTACAGCCCCAGCATTTT
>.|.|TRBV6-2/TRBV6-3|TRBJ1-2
CASSSPTATRGYGYTF
TGTGCCAGCAGTTCCCCCACCGCCACTAGGGGCTATGGCTACACCTTC
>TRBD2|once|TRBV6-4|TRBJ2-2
CASSALAGALGELFF
TGTGCCAGCAGTGCACTAGCGGGAGCGCTCGGGGAGCTGTTTTTT
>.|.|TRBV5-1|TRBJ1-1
CASSLTGNTEAFF
TGCGCCAGCAGCTTGACAGGTAACACTGAAGCTTTCTTT
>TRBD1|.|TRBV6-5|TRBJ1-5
CASSWTGENQPQHF
TGTGCCAGCAGTTGGACAGGGGAGAATCAGCCCCAGCATTTT
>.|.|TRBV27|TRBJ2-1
CASSSPLFRRDLGPGSYNEQFF
TGTGCCAGCAGTTCCCCCCTATTCCGCAGGGATCTCGGCCCTGGCTCCTACAATGAGCAGTTCTTC
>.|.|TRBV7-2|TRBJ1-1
CASSLVSVDNGAFF
TGTGCCAGCAGCTTAGTATCGGTGGACAATGGAGCTTTCTTT
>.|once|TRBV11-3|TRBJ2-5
CASSLIWAAKIQETQYF
TGTGCCAGCAGCTTGATTTGGGCAGCTAAGATTCAAGAGACCCAGTACTTC
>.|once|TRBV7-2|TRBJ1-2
CASSLVYGDYGYTF
TGTGCCAGCAGCTTAGTTTACGGGGATTATGGCTACACCTTC
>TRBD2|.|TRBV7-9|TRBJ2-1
CASSHPSGTSSNEQFF
TGTGCCAGCAGCCACCCAAGCGGGACTAGCAGCAATGAGCAGTTCTTC
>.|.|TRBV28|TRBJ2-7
CASTTGGAQVYEQYF
TGTGCCAGCACCACAGGGGGGGCGCAGGTCTACGAGCAGTACTTC
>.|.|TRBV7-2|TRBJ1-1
CASSLEPGRTEAFF
TGTGCCAGCAGCTTAGAACCAGGGCGGACTGAAGCTTTCTTT
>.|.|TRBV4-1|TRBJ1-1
CASRGGPGNTEAFF
TGCGCCAGCAGGGGGGGACCTGGGAACACTGAAGCTTTCTTT
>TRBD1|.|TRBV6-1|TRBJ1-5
CASSEDRGRLQPQHF
TGTGCCAGCAGTGAGGACAGGGGGCGCCTTCAGCCCCAGCATTTT
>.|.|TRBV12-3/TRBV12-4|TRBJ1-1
CASSGATEAFF
TGTGCCAGCAGTGGGGCCACTGAAGCTTTCTTT
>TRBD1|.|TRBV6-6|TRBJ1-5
CASSQPKVRGLSNQPQHF
TGTGCCAGCAGTCAACCCAAGGTCAGGGGGCTTAGCAATCAGCCCCAGCATTTT
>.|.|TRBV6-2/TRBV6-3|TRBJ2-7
CASSYGSHEQYF
TGTGCCAGCAGTTACGGGTCACACGAGCAGTACTTC
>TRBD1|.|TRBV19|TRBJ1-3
CASSSGTGGLTSGNTIYF
TGTGCCAGTAGTTCAGGGACAGGGGGCCTTACGTCTGGAAACACCATATATTTT